What follows is one T cell receptor (beta chain) and its context. Antigen unknown. The CDR3 has 14 residues. Trimming pared 10 bases from V and 7 bases from J, leaving 19 bases between. Germline V gene lookup returns CDR1 SNHLY and CDR2 FYNNEI. Reverse transcription of extracted RNA yielded cDNA, which provided the sequencing template. Profiling relied on immunoSEQ multiplex PCR, and the TCRdb table lists in-frame clones only, not all of them. Among roughly 150,000 clones, more than 45% were seen once, and the ten largest hold approximately 19%. The record originates from a study of CD8+ T cells in alopecia areata. Study conclusions and caveats: Patients shared TCRs less clearly than mice did, possibly for HLA-related reasons. Lesional scalp, especially alopecia totalis/universalis, showed higher clonality than normal scalp.

The sample here was CD8+ T cells sorted from blood, taken at week 0. This clonotype was sampled from a human donor with alopecia areata. The J gene is TRBJ2-2, the V gene TRBV2, with D unresolved. The CDR3 sequence is CAIANPKGFGELFF. CDR3 DNA: TGTGCCATCGCTAACCCTAAGGGATTCGGGGAGCTGTTTTTT.